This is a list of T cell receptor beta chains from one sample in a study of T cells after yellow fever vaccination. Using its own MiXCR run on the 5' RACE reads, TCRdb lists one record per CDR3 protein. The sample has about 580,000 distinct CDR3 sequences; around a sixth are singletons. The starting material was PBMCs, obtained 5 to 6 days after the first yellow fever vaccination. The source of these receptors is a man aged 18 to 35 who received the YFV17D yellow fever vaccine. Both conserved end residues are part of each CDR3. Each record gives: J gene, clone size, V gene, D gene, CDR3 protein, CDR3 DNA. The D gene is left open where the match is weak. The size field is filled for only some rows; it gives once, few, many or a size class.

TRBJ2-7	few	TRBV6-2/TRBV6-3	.	CATSVTPGYEQYF	TGTGCCACCTCAGTTACGCCGGGGTACGAGCAGTACTTC
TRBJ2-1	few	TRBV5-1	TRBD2	CASSPGGLNSYNEQFF	TGCGCCAGCAGCCCGGGAGGATTAAACTCCTACAATGAGCAGTTCTTC
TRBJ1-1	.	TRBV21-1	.	CATLYNPKAVRNTEAFF	TGTGCCACGCTTTATAACCCAAAGGCTGTGAGGAACACTGAAGCTTTCTTT
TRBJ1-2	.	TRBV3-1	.	CASSPLATPSGGYTF	TGTGCCAGCAGCCCCCTTGCGACCCCCAGCGGAGGCTACACCTTC
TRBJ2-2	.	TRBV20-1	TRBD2	CSATDSGGPYSNTGELFF	TGCAGTGCAACCGACAGCGGGGGGCCCTACTCGAACACCGGGGAGCTGTTTTTT
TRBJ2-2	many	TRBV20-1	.	CSARRTGANTGELFF	TGCAGTGCTAGGAGGACGGGGGCGAACACCGGGGAGCTGTTTTTT
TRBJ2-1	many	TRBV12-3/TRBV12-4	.	CASSLSSVNEQFF	TGTGCCAGCAGTTTAAGCTCTGTTAATGAGCAGTTCTTC
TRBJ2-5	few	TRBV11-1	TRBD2	CASSYGLAGGQKTQETQYF	TGTGCCAGCAGCTACGGACTAGCGGGGGGGCAAAAAACCCAAGAGACCCAGTACTTC
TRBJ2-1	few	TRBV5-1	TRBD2	CASGTSGTSGGAFNEQFF	TGCGCCAGCGGGACCTCCGGGACTAGCGGGGGGGCCTTCAATGAGCAGTTCTTC
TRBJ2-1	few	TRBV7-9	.	CASSPALREQFF	TGTGCCAGCAGCCCCGCTCTCCGGGAGCAGTTCTTC
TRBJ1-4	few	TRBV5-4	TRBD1	CASSSTGVSTNEKLFF	TGTGCCAGCAGCTCGACAGGGGTTTCAACTAATGAAAAACTGTTTTTT
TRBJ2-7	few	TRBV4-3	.	CASSQEVSSSSYEQYF	TGCGCCAGCAGCCAAGAAGTCTCCTCGAGCTCCTACGAGCAGTACTTC
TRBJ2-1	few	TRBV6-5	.	CASSYSLNEQFF	TGTGCCAGCAGTTACTCCCTCAATGAGCAGTTCTTC
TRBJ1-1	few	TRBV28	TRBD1	CASTPGQGGTEAFF	TGTGCCAGCACCCCAGGACAGGGAGGGACTGAAGCTTTCTTT
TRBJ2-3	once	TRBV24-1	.	CATLDPSTDTQYF	TGTGCCACTTTAGATCCAAGCACAGATACGCAGTATTTT
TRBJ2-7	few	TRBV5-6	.	CASSLLPGNYYEQYF	TGTGCCAGCAGCTTACTACCAGGGAATTACTACGAGCAGTACTTC
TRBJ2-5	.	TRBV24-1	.	CATSDLGGETQYF	TGTGCCACCAGTGATTTGGGTGGAGAGACCCAGTACTTC
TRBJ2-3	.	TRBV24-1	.	CSTSDLLATDTQYF	TGTTCCACCAGTGATTTGTTGGCCACAGATACGCAGTATTTT
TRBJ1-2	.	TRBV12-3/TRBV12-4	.	CASRLRGGNGYTF	TGTGCCAGCAGGCTCAGGGGTGGGAATGGCTACACCTTC
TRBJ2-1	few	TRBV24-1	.	CATSGLHNEQFF	TGTGCCACCAGTGGACTACACAATGAGCAGTTCTTC
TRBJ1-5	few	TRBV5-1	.	CASSADGYSNQPQHF	TGCGCCAGCAGCGCGGACGGTTATAGCAATCAGCCCCAGCATTTT
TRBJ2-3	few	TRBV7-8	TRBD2	CASSSPRGAGDTQYF	TGTGCCAGCAGCTCCCCGCGGGGGGCTGGAGATACGCAGTATTTT
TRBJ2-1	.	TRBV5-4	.	CASSLALGIRGNEQFF	TGTGCCAGCAGCTTGGCCCTCGGGATCCGAGGGAATGAGCAGTTCTTC
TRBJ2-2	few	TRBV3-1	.	CASSEDGPLWGELFF	TGTGCCAGCTCCGAGGACGGACCGCTTTGGGGGGAGCTGTTTTTT
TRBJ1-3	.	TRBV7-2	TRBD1	CASSEGTVLLTRRTIYF	TGTGCCAGCAGCGAGGGGACAGTCTTGTTGACCCGGCGCACCATATATTTT
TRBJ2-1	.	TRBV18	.	CASSPDGNNEQFF	TGTGCCAGCTCACCCGACGGAAACAATGAGCAGTTCTTC